A selection of T cell receptor beta chains follows, all from one sample in a study of control samples from healthy donors and cancer patients. TCRdb keeps only in-frame clones here, not all; method: immunoSEQ multiplex PCR. The sample holds about 180,000 clones, approximately 94% seen once. Sequencing was performed on blood. Source of these receptors: a man aged 25 to 40 in good health. CDR3s include the opening cysteine and the closing phenylalanine or tryptophan. D genes are given only for firm matches. Size is stated for part of the rows, as once, few or many counts, or as a class when the clone is expanded.

>-|-|TRBV5-1|TRBJ1-1
TGCGCCAGCAGCTTGGACGGTATTGAAGCTTTCTTT
CASSLDGIEAFF
>once|-|TRBV6-5|TRBJ2-7
TGTGCCAGCAGTTCCCCAGGAAGATCCTACGAGCAGTACTTC
CASSSPGRSYEQYF
>few|-|TRBV5-6|TRBJ2-3
TGTGCCAGCAGCTTCGGGGATACGCAGTATTTT
CASSFGDTQYF
>-|-|TRBV7-9|TRBJ1-4
TGTGCCTGCGCCCCAAACGGCCAGGGAGGGGAAAAACTGTTTTTT
CACAPNGQGGEKLFF
>-|-|TRBV2|TRBJ2-3
TGTGCCAGCCCCTCCCCGACGGGCACTAGCACAGATACGCAGTATTTT
CASPSPTGTSTDTQYF
>-|-|TRBV4-3|TRBJ1-6
TGCGCCAGCAGCCAAGAAAGAGAGAGCTCCTATAATTCACCCCTCCACTTT
CASSQERESSYNSPLHF
>-|TRBD1|TRBV7-7|TRBJ2-1
TGTGCCAGCAGCCAGGACAGGGGCAGCAATGAGCAGTTCTTC
CASSQDRGSNEQFF
>-|-|TRBV14|TRBJ2-7
TGTGCCAGCAGCCAAGGGCAGGGGTTCTACGAGCAGTACTTC
CASSQGQGFYEQYF
>-|-|TRBV30|TRBJ1-1
TGTGCCTGGGATCAGGAGAGGAACACTGAAGCTTTCTTT
CAWDQERNTEAFF
>-|-|TRBV6-5|TRBJ1-2
TGTGCCAGCAGTTACTTATCCAGACAGTCGACCTATGGCTACACCTTC
CASSYLSRQSTYGYTF
>-|-|TRBV10-3|TRBJ1-1
TGTGCCACCATGGCCAGAGAGAACACTGAAGCTTTCTTT
CATMARENTEAFF
>-|TRBD2|TRBV27|TRBJ2-3
TGTGCCAGCACGGGACTAGCGGGGGTAGGAATAGATACGCAGTATTTT
CASTGLAGVGIDTQYF
>-|-|TRBV6-1|TRBJ2-2
TGTGCCAGCAGTGAAGATTACCGGCGTACGAGCGGGGAGCTGTTTTTT
CASSEDYRRTSGELFF
>-|-|TRBV5-1|TRBJ1-1
TGCGCCAGCAGCTTGGCCTCAGGGCAGGGGACTGAAGCTTTCTTT
CASSLASGQGTEAFF
>-|-|TRBV14|TRBJ1-1
TGTGCCAGCAGCCAAGTACTCGGGTTCATGAACACTGAAGCTTTCTTT
CASSQVLGFMNTEAFF
>once|-|TRBV7-8|TRBJ1-6
TGTGCCAGCAGTTTCTACCGGGACGGAAATTCACCCCTCCACTTT
CASSFYRDGNSPLHF
>-|-|TRBV2|TRBJ1-5
TGTGCCAGCAACGCCGGTGGGGGGAATCAGCCCCAGCATTTT
CASNAGGGNQPQHF
>few|-|TRBV19|TRBJ1-2
TGTGCCAGTAGTCCTCAGGGAGGCCCCTATGGCTACACCTTC
CASSPQGGPYGYTF
>-|TRBD1|TRBV18|TRBJ1-1
TGTGCCAGCTCACAACTGGGGACAGGGTTTGGCACTGAAGCTTTCTTT
CASSQLGTGFGTEAFF
>once|-|TRBV29-1|TRBJ2-1
TGCAGCGCCGGTGGTTGGGATGAGCAGTTCTTC
CSAGGWDEQFF
>once|-|TRBV5-4|TRBJ1-6
TGTGCCAGCAGCTTGGACGGGGCGAGGTCCTATAATTCACCCCTCCACTTT
CASSLDGARSYNSPLHF
>once|-|TRBV27|TRBJ1-3
TGTGCCAGCAGTTTAGGAGGAAACACCATATATTTT
CASSLGGNTIYF
>-|-|TRBV19|TRBJ1-1
TGTGCCAGTAGCCGATCTAGCCCCACTGAAGCTTTCTTT
CASSRSSPTEAFF
>-|-|TRBV27|TRBJ2-2
TGTGCCTCCCAAAATTTGCCCGGGGAGCTGTTTTTT
CASQNLPGELFF
>-|-|TRBV10-3|TRBJ1-1
TGTGCCATCAGTGAGGCTGGGACCGAAGCTTTCTTT
CAISEAGTEAFF
>-|TRBD2|TRBV7-2|TRBJ2-1
TGTGCCAGCAGTCCTAGGTCGGGAGGCGACAATGAGCAGTTCTTC
CASSPRSGGDNEQFF
>-|TRBD1|TRBV7-2|TRBJ2-7
TGTGCCAGCAGCTTAGCCTCAGGGGGAAGTTACGAGCAGTACTTC
CASSLASGGSYEQYF
>-|-|TRBV16|TRBJ1-1
TGTGCCAGCAGCCAAGGGAAAGGGAGGTCGAACACTGAAGCTTTCTTT
CASSQGKGRSNTEAFF
>-|-|TRBV6-1|TRBJ2-4
TGTGCCAGCAGTGAAAGCCGTGTTACCTCTTTAGCCAAAAACATTCAGTACTTC
CASSESRVTSLAKNIQYF
>few|TRBD2|TRBV28|TRBJ2-5
TGTGCCAGCAGTTTACTAGCGGGGCCGGGAGGAGAGACCCAGTACTTC
CASSLLAGPGGETQYF